This T cell receptor (beta chain) originates from a study of T cell clonality in common variable immunodeficiency. CDR1 and CDR2 from the germline V gene are SNHLY and FYNNEI. After removal of 1 base from V and 7 bases from J, the junction contained 9 bases not matched to a gene. The CDR3 is 17 amino acids. The protocol was immunoSEQ multiplex PCR, while the TCRdb copy is restricted to in-frame clones and leaves out a portion. This sample carries approximately 18,000 clones and no singletons, and over 6.5% goes to the top ten. This clone has only a few counts. Its antigen remains unidentified. The missing CDR3 end, 3 residues past where the read stops, is filled in from the germline J gene. Study findings and constraints: Fewer TCRbeta clones were shared among CVID subjects than controls. Compared with healthy controls, CVID subjects showed increased TCRbeta clonality, mostly in about a third. Reportedly, TCR beta sequences from common variable immunodeficiency showed fewer deletions and N-nucleotide insertions.

This TCR was sampled from a human donor with common variable immunodeficiency. This chain connects TRBV2 to TRBJ2-2; 10 bases are a match to TRBD1. The specimen sequenced was peripheral blood mononuclear cells. CDR3 in amino acids: CASSEGQGALNGGELFF. The part of the CDR3 DNA that was read is TGTGCCAGCAGTGAAGGACAGGGGGCGCTTAACGGCGGGGAG.